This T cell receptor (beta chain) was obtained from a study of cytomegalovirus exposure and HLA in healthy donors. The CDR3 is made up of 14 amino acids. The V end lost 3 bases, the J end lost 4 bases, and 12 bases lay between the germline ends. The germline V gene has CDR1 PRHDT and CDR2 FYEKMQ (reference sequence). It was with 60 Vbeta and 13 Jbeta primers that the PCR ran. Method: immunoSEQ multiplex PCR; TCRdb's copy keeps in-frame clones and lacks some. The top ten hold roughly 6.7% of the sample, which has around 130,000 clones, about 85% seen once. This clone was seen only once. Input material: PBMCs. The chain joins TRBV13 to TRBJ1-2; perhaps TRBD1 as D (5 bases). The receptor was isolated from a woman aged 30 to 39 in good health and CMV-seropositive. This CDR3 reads CASSFRVVGYGYTF. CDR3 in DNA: TGTGCCAGCAGCTTCAGGGTCGTGGGCTATGGCTACACCTTC.